This T cell receptor beta chain was identified in a study of blood T cell repertoires in COVID-19. In the study's own analysis: Reference gene primers were amplified, and this amplification served to estimate nucleated cell counts. The repertoire was sequenced with immunoSEQ multiplex PCR; TCRdb's copy has only in-frame clones and lacks some. The V and J calls and the clone size are those of that table, but D and trimming were determined from the DNA. The table includes more than 45,000 clones, around 83% detected once. The receptor's source is a human donor in a cohort sampled during active COVID-19. The sample was peripheral blood.

CDR3 sequence: CASSLSGRPGGYTF. CDR3 sequence (DNA): TGTGCCAGCAGCTTGTCAGGAAGGCCAGGTGGCTACACCTTC. The V and J genes are TRBV5-4 and TRBJ1-2, with D uncertain. V was pared by 1 base and J by 7 bases, with 14 bases between. The germline V gene has CDR1 SGHNT and CDR2 YYREEE (reference sequence). The CDR3 is 14 residues long.